This T cell receptor beta chain was retrieved from a study of Ad26.COV2.S vaccination and SARS-CoV-2 variants. This clone was counted a single time. The antigen is undetermined. Treatment of the sample: roughly 18 received Ad26.COV2.S at low or high dose, single or two shots; roughly five received placebo; per-sample allocation not given. The samples were gathered on day 63 after the first injection of vaccine or placebo. Boston supplied an adult donor aged 18-55 years. Participants' vaccine, an Ad26 vector, delivered Wuhan-strain SARS-CoV-2 spike. Study-level findings and limits: The authors reported substantial breadth in spike-specific CD8+ and CD4+ T cell responses after vaccination.

Method: immunoSEQ multiplex PCR; TCRdb's copy keeps in-frame clones and lacks some. Of roughly 300,000 clones listed, around 89% were seen once; the top ten hold 6.4%. The CDR3 contains 15 residues. Per germline, CDR1 MDHEN and CDR2 SYDVKM. V lost 1 base and J 3 bases, leaving 12 bases between the germline ends. The chain has TRBV28 and TRBJ1-2; no clear D gene. This clonotype originated in a person aged 18-60 years who received the Ad26.COV2.S COVID-19 vaccine or a placebo. The sequencing here drew on peripheral blood, taken in a trial of Ad26.COV2.S vaccine versus placebo. The CDR3 sequence: CASSLSVGGYYGYTF. The DNA of the CDR3 is TGTGCCAGCAGTTTATCTGTTGGAGGGTACTATGGCTACACCTTC.